This is a list of T cell receptor beta chains from one sample in a study of OX40 agonist ivuxolimab in advanced cancers. Sequenced by immunoSEQ multiplex PCR; TCRdb stores in-frame clones only, minus some. The profile shows more than 15,000 clones, roughly 70% of them singletons. Specimen: CD4+ or CD8+ T cells sorted from blood, collected in a trial of the OX40 agonist ivuxolimab. The receptors originated from an adult with an advanced solid tumor such as melanoma, head and neck, liver or kidney cancer. CDR3s leave out the opening cysteine and the closing phenylalanine or tryptophan. The order of the fields is J gene, V gene, CDR3 length, CDR3 protein.

TRBJ2-3,TRBV7-3,13,ASSLSGSRADTQY
TRBJ2-5,TRBV2,12,ASKEGLNQETQY
TRBJ2-3,TRBV2,13,ASKDSGRGTDTQY
TRBJ2-7,TRBV27,13,ASSLSSGKVYEQY
TRBJ2-1,TRBV10-3,13,AISDGTEAYNEQF
TRBJ2-3,TRBV4-1,16,ASSQDRAGLAGVDTQY
TRBJ1-2,TRBV19,11,ASSMLTDYGYT
TRBJ1-2,TRBV29-1,10,SVEQTGKGYT
TRBJ1-5,TRBV7-8,11,ASSLGVSQPQH
TRBJ1-1,TRBV13,11,ASSYTGTQEAF
TRBJ2-7,TRBV2,10,ASSVNPYEQY
TRBJ2-1,TRBV4-1,18,ASSQGPGASGGSSYNEQF
TRBJ2-3,TRBV14,16,ASSQDFVSGRSTDTQY
TRBJ2-1,TRBV19,16,ASSPVLAAVISYNEQF
TRBJ2-1,TRBV19,13,ASSNITSGLNEQF
TRBJ2-3,TRBV5-6,12,ASSPVEGQDTQY
TRBJ1-1,TRBV12-5,11,ASGPGGYTEAF
TRBJ2-3,TRBV28,14,ASMHSRQPSTDTQY
TRBJ2-7,TRBV2,12,ASSEGLWSYEQY
TRBJ1-1,TRBV10-3,11,AISVGEVAEAF
TRBJ1-3,TRBV13,13,ASSLDKSSGNTIY
TRBJ2-5,TRBV28,15,ASSSATSGVYQETQY
TRBJ2-5,TRBV2,11,ASSQESQETQY
TRBJ1-6,TRBV4-2,16,ASSQDPQDSSYNSPLH
TRBJ2-3,TRBV2,16,ASSGRQGASSPTDTQY
TRBJ2-1,TRBV11-2,13,ASSLVSGLYNEQF
TRBJ2-3,TRBV7-2,11,ASSGYSTDTQY
TRBJ1-2,TRBV14,13,ASSQVQGSDYGYT
TRBJ2-1,TRBV9,12,ASSVGTREGKQF
TRBJ1-1,TRBV13,12,ASSRTGGGTEAF
TRBJ2-7,TRBV6-1,13,ASRDLPQREFEQY
TRBJ2-2,TRBV9,14,ASSVGAGEVTGELF
TRBJ2-7,TRBV4-1,15,ASSQEPPGQGVYEQY
TRBJ2-1,TRBV6-1,8,ASSYPEQF
TRBJ2-7,TRBV6-1,12,ASRAGPSSYEQY
TRBJ2-7,TRBV27,12,ASSVGGATYEQY
TRBJ2-2,TRBV19,11,ASSMMVAGELF
TRBJ2-2,TRBV5-1,14,ASSFFRDTNTGELF
TRBJ2-5,TRBV18,12,ASSLGHTPETQY
TRBJ1-1,TRBV27,13,ASSEYEGGNTEAF
TRBJ1-5,TRBV6-6,11,ASSYRGDQPQH
TRBJ2-2,TRBV5-4,13,ASSLTSVSTGELF
TRBJ2-7,TRBV9,13,ASSAGAGNTYEQY